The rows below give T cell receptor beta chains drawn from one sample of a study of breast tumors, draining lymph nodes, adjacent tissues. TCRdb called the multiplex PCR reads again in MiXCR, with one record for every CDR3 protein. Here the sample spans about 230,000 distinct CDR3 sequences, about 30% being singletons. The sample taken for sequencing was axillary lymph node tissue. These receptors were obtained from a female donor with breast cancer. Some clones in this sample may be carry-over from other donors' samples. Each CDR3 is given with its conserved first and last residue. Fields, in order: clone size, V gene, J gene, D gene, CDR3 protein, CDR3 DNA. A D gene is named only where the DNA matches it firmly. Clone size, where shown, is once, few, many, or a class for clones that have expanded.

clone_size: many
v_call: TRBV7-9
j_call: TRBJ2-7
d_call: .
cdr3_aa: CASSLGERKAYEQYF
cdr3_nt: TGTGCCAGCAGCTTAGGGGAGAGGAAGGCCTACGAGCAGTACTTC

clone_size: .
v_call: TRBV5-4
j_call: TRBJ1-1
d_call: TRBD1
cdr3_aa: CASSSRDSWNTEAFF
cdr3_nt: TGTGCCAGCAGCTCCCGGGACAGTTGGAACACTGAAGCTTTCTTT

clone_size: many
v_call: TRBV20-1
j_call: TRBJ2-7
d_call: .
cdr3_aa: CSASWAAYEQYF
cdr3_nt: TGCAGTGCTAGTTGGGCGGCCTACGAGCAGTACTTC

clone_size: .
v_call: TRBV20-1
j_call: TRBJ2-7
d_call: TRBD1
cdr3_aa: CSVRTGHSYEQYF
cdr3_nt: TGCAGTGTGAGGACAGGTCATTCCTACGAGCAGTACTTC

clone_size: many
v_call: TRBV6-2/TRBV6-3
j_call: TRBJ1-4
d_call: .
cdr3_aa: CATRRELATNEKLFF
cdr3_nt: TGTGCCACCCGACGGGAACTTGCAACTAATGAAAAACTGTTTTTT

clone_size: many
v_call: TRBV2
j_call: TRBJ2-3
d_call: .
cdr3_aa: CASSESGSVADTQYF
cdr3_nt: TGTGCCAGCAGTGAATCGGGCTCGGTCGCCGATACGCAGTATTTT

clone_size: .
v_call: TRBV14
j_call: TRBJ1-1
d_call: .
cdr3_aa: CASSQSYYTEAFF
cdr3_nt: TGTGCCAGCAGCCAGAGTTACTACACTGAAGCTTTCTTT

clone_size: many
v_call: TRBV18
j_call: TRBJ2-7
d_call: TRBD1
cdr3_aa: CASSGTGGDEQYF
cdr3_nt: TGTGCCAGCTCGGGGACAGGGGGCGACGAGCAGTACTTC

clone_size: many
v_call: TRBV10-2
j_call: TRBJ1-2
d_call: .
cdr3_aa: CASSGGRVLGYTF
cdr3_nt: TGCGCCAGCAGTGGGGGCAGGGTGTTAGGCTACACCTTC

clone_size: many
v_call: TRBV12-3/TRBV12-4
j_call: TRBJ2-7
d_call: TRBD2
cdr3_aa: CASSFGGGRSYEQYF
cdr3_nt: TGTGCCAGCAGTTTTGGGGGAGGGCGATCCTACGAGCAGTACTTC

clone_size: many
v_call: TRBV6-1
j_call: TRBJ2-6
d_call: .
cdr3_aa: CASGPGSGANVLTF
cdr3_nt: TGTGCCAGCGGACCAGGTTCTGGGGCCAACGTCCTGACTTTC

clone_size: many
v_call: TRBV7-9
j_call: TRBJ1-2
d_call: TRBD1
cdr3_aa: CASSLPGQTYGYTF
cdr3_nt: TGTGCCAGCAGCCTACCGGGACAGACCTATGGCTACACCTTC

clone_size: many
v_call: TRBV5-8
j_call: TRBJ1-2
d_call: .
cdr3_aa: CASSHRGGIGYTF
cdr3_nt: TGTGCCAGCAGCCACCGCGGGGGCATAGGCTACACCTTC

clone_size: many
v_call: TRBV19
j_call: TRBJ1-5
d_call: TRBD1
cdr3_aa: CASSIVVGQGPDQPQHF
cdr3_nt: TGTGCCAGTAGTATAGTGGTGGGACAGGGTCCAGATCAGCCCCAGCATTTT

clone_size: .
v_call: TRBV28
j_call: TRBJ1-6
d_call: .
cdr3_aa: CTSSKSSSLNSPLHF
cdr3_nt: TGTACCAGCTCGAAAAGCTCATCCCTAAATTCACCCCTCCACTTT

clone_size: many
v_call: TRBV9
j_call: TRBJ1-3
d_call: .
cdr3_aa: CASSPGRRGNTIYF
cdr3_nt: TGTGCCAGCAGCCCAGGACGGCGTGGAAACACCATATATTTT

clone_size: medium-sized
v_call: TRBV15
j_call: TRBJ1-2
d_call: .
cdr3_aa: CATSRDTGIHGYTF
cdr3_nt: TGTGCCACCAGCAGAGATACAGGAATCCATGGCTACACCTTC

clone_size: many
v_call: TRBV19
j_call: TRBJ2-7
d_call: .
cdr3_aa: CASSISGIGAYEQYF
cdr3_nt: TGTGCCAGTAGTATATCAGGGATAGGAGCCTACGAGCAGTACTTC

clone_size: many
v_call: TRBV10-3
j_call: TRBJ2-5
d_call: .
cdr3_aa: CAISVRGNQETQYF
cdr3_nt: TGTGCCATCAGTGTCCGGGGCAACCAAGAGACCCAGTACTTC

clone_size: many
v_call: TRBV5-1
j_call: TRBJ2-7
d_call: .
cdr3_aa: CASSGALGEQYF
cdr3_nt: TGCGCCAGCAGCGGGGCTCTGGGCGAGCAGTACTTC

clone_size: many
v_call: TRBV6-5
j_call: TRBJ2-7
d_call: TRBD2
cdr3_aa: CASSPIPSGRLYEQYF
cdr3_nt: TGTGCCAGCAGCCCTATTCCTAGCGGGAGACTCTACGAGCAGTACTTC

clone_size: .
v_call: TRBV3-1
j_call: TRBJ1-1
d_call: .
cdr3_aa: CASSQDSGGAEAFF
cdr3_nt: TGCGCCAGCAGCCAAGACAGCGGGGGGGCTGAAGCTTTCTTT

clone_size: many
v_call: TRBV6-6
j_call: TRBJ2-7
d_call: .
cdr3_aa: CASRLGRTYEQYF
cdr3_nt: TGTGCCAGCAGACTGGGACGGACCTACGAGCAGTACTTC

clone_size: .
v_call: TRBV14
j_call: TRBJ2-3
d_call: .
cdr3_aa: CASSRQRVRTDTQYF
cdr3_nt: TGTGCCAGCAGCCGGCAGAGGGTACGCACAGATACGCAGTATTTT

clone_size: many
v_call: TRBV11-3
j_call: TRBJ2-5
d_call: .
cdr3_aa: CASSSRTIQETQYF
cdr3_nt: TGTGCCAGCAGCTCCAGGACTATCCAAGAGACCCAGTACTTC

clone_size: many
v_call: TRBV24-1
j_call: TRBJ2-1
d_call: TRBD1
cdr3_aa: CATSTGGLGEQFF
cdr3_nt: TGTGCCACCAGCACAGGGGGGTTGGGTGAGCAGTTCTTC

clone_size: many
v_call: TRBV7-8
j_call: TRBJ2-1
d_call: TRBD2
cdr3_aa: CASSFSGRTYNEQFF
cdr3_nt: TGTGCCAGCAGCTTCTCCGGGAGGACTTACAATGAGCAGTTCTTC

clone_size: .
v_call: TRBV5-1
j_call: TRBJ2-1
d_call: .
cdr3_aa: CASSVGRAAYNEQFF
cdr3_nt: TGCGCTAGCAGCGTAGGCAGGGCCGCCTACAATGAGCAGTTCTTC

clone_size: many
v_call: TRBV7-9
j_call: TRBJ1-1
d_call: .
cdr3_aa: CASSHNARNTEAFF
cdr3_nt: TGTGCCAGCAGCCATAACGCAAGGAACACTGAAGCTTTCTTT

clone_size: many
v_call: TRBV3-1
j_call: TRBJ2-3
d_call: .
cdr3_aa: CASSQTVLGDTQYF
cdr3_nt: TGTGCCAGCAGCCAAACCGTGCTGGGGGATACGCAGTATTTT

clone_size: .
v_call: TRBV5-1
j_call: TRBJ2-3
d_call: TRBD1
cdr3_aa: CASSLDGTGGNFRADTQYF
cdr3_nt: TGCGCCAGCAGCTTGGATGGGACAGGGGGTAATTTCCGGGCAGATACGCAGTATTTT

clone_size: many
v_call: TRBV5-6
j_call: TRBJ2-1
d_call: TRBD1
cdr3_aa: CASSLWDRGMVNEQFF
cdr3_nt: TGTGCCAGCAGCTTGTGGGACAGAGGCATGGTCAATGAGCAGTTCTTC

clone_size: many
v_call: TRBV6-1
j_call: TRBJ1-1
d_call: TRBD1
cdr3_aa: CASSRTGGTEAFF
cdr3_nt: TGTGCCAGCAGTAGGACAGGGGGCACTGAAGCTTTCTTT

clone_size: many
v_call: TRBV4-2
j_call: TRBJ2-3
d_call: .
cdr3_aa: CASSHGDGATDTQYF
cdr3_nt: TGTGCCAGCAGCCACGGGGACGGCGCCACAGATACGCAGTATTTT

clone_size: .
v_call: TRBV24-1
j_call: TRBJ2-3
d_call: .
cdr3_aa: CPERRDTQYF
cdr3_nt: TGTCCCGAGCGTCGAGATACGCAGTATTTT

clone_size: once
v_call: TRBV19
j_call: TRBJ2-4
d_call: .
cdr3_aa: CAWRGSYNIQYF
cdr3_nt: TGTGCCTGGAGGGGCTCCTATAACATTCAGTACTTC

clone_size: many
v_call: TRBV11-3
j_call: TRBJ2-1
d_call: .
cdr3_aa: CASSLAGTSPANEQFF
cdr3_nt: TGTGCCAGCAGCTTAGCCGGGACTTCCCCGGCCAATGAGCAGTTCTTC

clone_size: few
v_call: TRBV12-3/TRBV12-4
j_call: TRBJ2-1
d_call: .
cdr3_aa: CASSFRSTGVSNEQFF
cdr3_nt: TGTGCCAGCAGTTTCCGTTCTACGGGAGTTAGCAATGAGCAGTTCTTC

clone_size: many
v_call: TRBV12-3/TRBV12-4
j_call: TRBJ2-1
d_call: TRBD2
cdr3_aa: CASLAGGDEQFF
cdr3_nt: TGTGCCAGCTTAGCGGGAGGAGATGAGCAGTTCTTC

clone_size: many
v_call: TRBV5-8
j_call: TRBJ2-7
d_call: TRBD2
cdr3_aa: CASSYLSSGRAHEQYF
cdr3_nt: TGTGCCAGCAGCTACCTATCTAGCGGGAGGGCCCACGAGCAGTACTTC

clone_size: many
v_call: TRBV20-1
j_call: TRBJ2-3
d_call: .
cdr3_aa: CSAGGGYSVSTDTQYF
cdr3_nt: TGCAGTGCTGGGGGGGGCTATAGCGTTAGCACAGATACGCAGTATTTT

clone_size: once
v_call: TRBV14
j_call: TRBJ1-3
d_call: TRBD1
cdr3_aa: CASSQDPRTGEGNTIYF
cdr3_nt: TGTGCCAGCAGCCAAGATCCCCGGACAGGGGAAGGAAACACCATATATTTT

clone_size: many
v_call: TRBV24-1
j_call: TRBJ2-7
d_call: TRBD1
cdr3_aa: CATSVTGGNEQYF
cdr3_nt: TGTGCCACCAGCGTGACAGGGGGGAACGAGCAGTACTTC

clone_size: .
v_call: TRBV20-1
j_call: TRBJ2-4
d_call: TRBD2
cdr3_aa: CSASSGRAKNIQYF
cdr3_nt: TGCAGTGCTAGTTCGGGGAGGGCTAAAAACATTCAGTACTTC

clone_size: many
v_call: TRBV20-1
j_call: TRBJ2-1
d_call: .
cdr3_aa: CSARDVFSGNEQFF
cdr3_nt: TGCAGTGCTAGAGATGTCTTTTCGGGGAATGAGCAGTTCTTC

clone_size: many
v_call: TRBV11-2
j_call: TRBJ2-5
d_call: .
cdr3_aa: CASSLVGMAVRETQYF
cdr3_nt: TGTGCCAGCAGCTTAGTTGGGATGGCGGTGCGGGAGACCCAGTACTTC

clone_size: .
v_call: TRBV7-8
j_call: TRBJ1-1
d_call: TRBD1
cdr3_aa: CASSWDRTRGNTEAFF
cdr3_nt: TGTGCCAGCAGCTGGGACAGGACCAGAGGGAACACTGAAGCTTTCTTT

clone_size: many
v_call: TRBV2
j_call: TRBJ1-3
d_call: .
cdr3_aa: CASSEFSDGNTIYF
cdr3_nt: TGTGCCAGCAGTGAATTCAGCGACGGAAACACCATATATTTT

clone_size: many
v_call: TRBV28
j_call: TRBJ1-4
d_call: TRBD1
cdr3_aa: CASNNRGLVEKLFF
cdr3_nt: TGTGCCAGCAATAACAGGGGGTTGGTTGAAAAACTGTTTTTT

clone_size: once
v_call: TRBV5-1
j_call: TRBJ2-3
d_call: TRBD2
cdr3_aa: CASNAGGRANNTQYF
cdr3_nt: TGCGCCAGCAACGCGGGCGGGAGGGCCAACAATACGCAGTATTTT

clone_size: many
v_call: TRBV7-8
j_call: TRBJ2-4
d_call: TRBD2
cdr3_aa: CASSLEEGGFAAKNIQYF
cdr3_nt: TGTGCCAGCAGCTTGGAAGAGGGAGGGTTCGCGGCCAAAAACATTCAGTACTTC

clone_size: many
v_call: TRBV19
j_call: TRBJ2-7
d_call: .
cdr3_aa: CASSSGKVHEQYF
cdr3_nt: TGTGCCAGTAGTAGCGGGAAGGTCCACGAGCAGTACTTC

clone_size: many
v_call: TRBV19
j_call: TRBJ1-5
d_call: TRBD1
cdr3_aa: CASSIRWDRNQPQHF
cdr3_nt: TGTGCCAGTAGTATAAGGTGGGACAGGAATCAGCCCCAGCATTTT

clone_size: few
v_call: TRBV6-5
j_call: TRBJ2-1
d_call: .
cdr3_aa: CASSHEGRSFNEQFF
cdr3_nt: TGTGCCAGCAGTCACGAAGGACGGTCATTCAATGAGCAGTTCTTC

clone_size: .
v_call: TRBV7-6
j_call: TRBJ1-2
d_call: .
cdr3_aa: CASSPREGNYGYTF
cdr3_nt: TGTGCCAGCAGCCCCCGTGAAGGGAACTATGGCTACACCTTC